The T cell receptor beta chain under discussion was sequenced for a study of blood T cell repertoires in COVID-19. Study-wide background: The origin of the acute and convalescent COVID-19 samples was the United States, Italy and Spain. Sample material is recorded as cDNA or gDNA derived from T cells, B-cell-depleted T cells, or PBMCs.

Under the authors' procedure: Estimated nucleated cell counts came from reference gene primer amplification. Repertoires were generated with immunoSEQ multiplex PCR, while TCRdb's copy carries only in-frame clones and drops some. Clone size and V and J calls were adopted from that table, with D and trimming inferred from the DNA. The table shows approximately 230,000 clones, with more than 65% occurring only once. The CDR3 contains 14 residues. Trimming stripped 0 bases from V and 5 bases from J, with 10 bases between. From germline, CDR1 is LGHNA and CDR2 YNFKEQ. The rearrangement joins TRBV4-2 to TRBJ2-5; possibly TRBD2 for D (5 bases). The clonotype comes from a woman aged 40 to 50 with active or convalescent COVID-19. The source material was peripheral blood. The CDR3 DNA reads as TGTGCCAGCAGCCAAGATTTGCGCGGGGAGACCCAGTACTTC. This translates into CASSQDLRGETQYF.